This TCR beta chain was captured in a study of cytotoxic CD8 clonotypes in ibrutinib-treated CLL (dated by TCRdb to about 2021). A note on the overall study: The cohort was composed of 11 relapsed/refractory and 15 treatment-naive patients; IGHV unmutated status was identified in 17 patients. Responses were partial in roughly 24 patients and complete in 2; after median approximately 67 months follow-up, about 15 stayed in remission and 12 progressed. Response samples were taken after a median of about a year on treatment, ranging from about 6 to 40 months. An average of about 250,000 productive templates and 94,082 productive rearrangements was obtained per sample. Of the roughly 86 people in the trial, about two dozen had longitudinal samples available. Cryopreserved peripheral blood mononuclear cells were obtained before treatment, at response, and at either sustained remission or disease progression. Every remission and progressive disease sample was obtained while ibrutinib was still being received by the patients. The research as a whole found: Clonality increased at ibrutinib response, stayed stable in sustained remission, and fell back toward baseline at progression. Public clonotypes were rare and either contracted or stayed stable during treatment, and the rise in clonality at ibrutinib response reflected the expansion of private clonotypes. Sustained-remission and progressing patients did not have matched sampling times, and lymph node repertoires were not examined. Baseline clonality was found to be higher than that of age-matched healthy donors and was strongly correlated with circulating CD8+ T-cell counts.

To note about this clone: Its antigen target is currently unknown. Base qualities are missing; no much larger clone stands one base away.

The label giving this sample's time point can be read as: 20 to 30 months on ibrutinib. For TCR beta library preparation, 1.5 to 2 micrograms of genomic DNA was extracted from cryopreserved PBMCs. Longitudinal blood samples from CLL patients on ibrutinib monotherapy were analyzed using high-throughput TCR beta sequencing. The patients took part in an open-label, single-center phase 2 trial of ibrutinib monotherapy. Looking up the germline V gene yields CDR1 MDHEN and CDR2 SYDVKM. At the junction V is shortened by 11 bases and J by 5 bases, with 16 bases in between. The CDR3 numbers 12 residues from cysteine through phenylalanine. The retained sequence is limited to the CDR3, 36 bases, with the frame set at the first base. Each clonotype received, on average, around 9.6x coverage in deep resolution sequencing performed on a MiSeq, where the target depth lay between 1 in 1 million and 1 in 200,000 T cells. The immunoSEQ hsTCRB Kit was used to generate TCR beta libraries. As for how the authors treated the data: ImmunoSEQ Data Assistant and ImmunoSEQ Analyzer were used for data analysis, and V, D and J genes were assigned according to IMGT definitions. Clonality, which ranges from 0 to 1, was calculated as one minus the normalized Shannon entropy of productive rearrangement frequencies. Public clonotype analysis was restricted to overrepresented clonotypes comprising at least 0.05% of each patient's repertoire. About a dozen age-matched healthy donor repertoires from immuneACCESS served as clonality controls. Sourced from immuneACCESS, this table was stored by TCRdb with only in-frame sequences that have V and J called. A share of the clones is absent; for the studies checked, an unresolved V gene accounts for under half, and the remainder has no known explanation. The D gene and trimming were derived from the DNA, and the V and J assignments and clone size from that table. Recorded for this sample are 110,000 to 150,000 clones; about 78% of them occurred a single time. 4.5% to 6.5% of the sample comes from the top ten.

The TCR sequence derives from a human donor with chronic lymphocytic leukemia. The sequence is built from TRBV28 and TRBJ2-7; tentative D gene TRBD2, with 6 bases matching. The source was PBMCs, collected after 24 months of ibrutinib treatment. The CDR3: CARPPAGHEQYF. The sequenced DNA is TGTGCCCGACCCCCTGCGGGGCACGAGCAGTACTTC.